These T cell receptor beta chains were read from a single sample in a study of T cell responses to AZD1222 COVID-19 vaccine. The table came from immunoSEQ multiplex PCR; TCRdb's copy has only in-frame clones and leaves some out. The repertoire holds approximately 88,000 clones, with around 90% as singletons. The sample was peripheral blood, taken on day 0 of AZD1222 vaccination. The receptors stem from an adult in good health. The CDR3 runs from the conserved cysteine through the conserved F or W. Each record gives: clone size, V gene, D gene, J gene, CDR3 DNA, CDR3 protein. The D gene is left open where the match is weak. Size tells how often a clone was seen (once, few, many) or the class of an expanded clone, and some rows leave it out.

>.|TRBV6-6|TRBD2|TRBJ2-1
TGTGCCAGCAGTTACGCTTTACTAGCGGGAACCAATGAGCAGTTCTTC
CASSYALLAGTNEQFF
>.|TRBV7-9|.|TRBJ2-1
TGTGCCAGCAGCTTAGTCTCTGCAAATGAGCAGTTCTTC
CASSLVSANEQFF
>.|TRBV13|.|TRBJ1-1
TGTGCCAGCAGCACCTCCGGGGGCCCTGAAGCTTTCTTT
CASSTSGGPEAFF
>.|TRBV3-1/TRBV3-2|TRBD1|TRBJ2-1
TGTGCCAGCAGCCAAGATGGGGGACAGGCTTACTCCTACAATGAGCAGTTCTTC
CASSQDGGQAYSYNEQFF
>.|TRBV5-1|.|TRBJ2-2
TGCGCCAGCAGCCTCTATCTCTCAGCGAACACCGGGGAGCTGTTTTTT
CASSLYLSANTGELFF
>once|TRBV18|.|TRBJ1-1
TGTGCCAGCTCACCATTGACCAAATTGAGACATGAAGCTTTCTTT
CASSPLTKLRHEAFF
>.|TRBV7-8|TRBD1|TRBJ2-1
TGTGCCAGCAGCCCCCGACAGGGACCCTACAATGAGCAGTTCTTC
CASSPRQGPYNEQFF
>.|TRBV11-2|TRBD1|TRBJ1-6
TGTGCCAGCAGAGGACAGGAGAGCTCCTATAATTCACCCCTCCACTTT
CASRGQESSYNSPLHF
>.|TRBV24-1|TRBD1|TRBJ2-7
TGTGCCACCAGTGATTTTGGGACAGGGGGGTACGAGCAGTACTTC
CATSDFGTGGYEQYF
>.|TRBV19|TRBD1|TRBJ1-1
TGTGCCAGTAGTATCCCCCGACCGGGACAGGCGAACACTGAAGCTTTCTTT
CASSIPRPGQANTEAFF
>.|TRBV5-5|.|TRBJ2-3
TGTGCCAGCAGCTTGGATGTCCCGGGGGATACGCAGTATTTT
CASSLDVPGDTQYF
>.|TRBV7-2|TRBD1|TRBJ2-7
TGTGCCAGCAGCCCTCGCACAGGACAGGGGGGCTACGAGCAGTACTTC
CASSPRTGQGGYEQYF
>.|TRBV7-2|.|TRBJ2-3
TGTGCCAGCAGCTCTCCCCCAGATACGCAGTATTTT
CASSSPPDTQYF
>.|TRBV10-3|TRBD2|TRBJ2-7
TGTGCCATCAGTGAGTCGGGACTAGCGGCCTACGAGCAGTACTTC
CAISESGLAAYEQYF
>.|TRBV24-1|.|TRBJ2-3
TGTGCCACCAGTGATCGCGGGGCCCGGTGTAGGGCAGATACGCAGTATTTT
CATSDRGARCRADTQYF
>.|TRBV12-3/TRBV12-4|.|TRBJ1-1
TGTGCCAGCAGTTTATACCCGGCTCCGGGAGCTTTCTTT
CASSLYPAPGAFF
>.|TRBV5-1|TRBD2|TRBJ2-5
TGCGCCAGCAGCTTGGGGCTAGCGGACGAAGAGACCCAGTACTTC
CASSLGLADEETQYF
>.|TRBV30|TRBD2|TRBJ2-1
TGTGCCTGGTCGCGGGAGGCCCCCTACAATGAGCAGTTCTTC
CAWSREAPYNEQFF
>.|TRBV4-2|.|TRBJ2-7
TGTGCCAGCAGCCAACCTCAGGGGCCGAACGAGCAGTACTTC
CASSQPQGPNEQYF
>.|TRBV4-2|TRBD2|TRBJ2-2
TGTGCCAGCAGCCCGACATTAGCGGGTGGACTGTTTTTT
CASSPTLAGGLFF
>once|TRBV28|TRBD1|TRBJ1-1
TGTGCCAGCGCACGGGACAGGGGAATTCGGAACACTGAAGCTTTCTTT
CASARDRGIRNTEAFF
>.|TRBV6-6|.|TRBJ2-7
TGTGCCAGCAGTTACTCCTCTGGGTGGTACGAGCAGTACTTC
CASSYSSGWYEQYF
>.|TRBV18|.|TRBJ2-1
TGTGCCAGCTCACCAAAGGCCCTAGGCTATGAGCAGTTCTTC
CASSPKALGYEQFF
>.|TRBV7-2|TRBD2|TRBJ2-7
TGTGCCAGCAGCTTAGTCGCGGGAGTGGAGGAGCAGTACTTC
CASSLVAGVEEQYF
>.|TRBV6-2/TRBV6-3|TRBD2|TRBJ2-1
TGTGCCAGCAGTTATAGACTAGCGGGAGGGCCAAATGAGCAGTTCTTC
CASSYRLAGGPNEQFF
>once|TRBV5-4|TRBD2|TRBJ2-3
TGTGCCAGCAGCCGACGACTAGCGTTCGGCACAGATACGCAGTATTTT
CASSRRLAFGTDTQYF
>.|TRBV9|TRBD2|TRBJ2-3
TGTGCCAGCAGCGGGACTAGCGGATTAGCAACGGATACGCAGTATTTT
CASSGTSGLATDTQYF
>.|TRBV4-3|.|TRBJ2-7
TGCGCCAGCAGCCAAGACGCGGTTTCCTCCTACGAGCAGTACTTC
CASSQDAVSSYEQYF
>.|TRBV6-5|.|TRBJ1-2
TGTGCCAGCAGTTTAGGGGATGGCTACACCTTC
CASSLGDGYTF
>.|TRBV20-1|.|TRBJ2-2
TGCAGTGCTAGTGCGAGCGGGACCGGGGAGCTGTTTTTT
CSASASGTGELFF
>.|TRBV5-1|.|TRBJ2-3
TGCGCCAGCAGCTCGGGCCCTAGCACAGATACGCAGTATTTT
CASSSGPSTDTQYF
>.|TRBV6-5|.|TRBJ1-6
TGTGCCAGCAGGTTGACGGGACAACTAAATTCACCCCTCCACTTT
CASRLTGQLNSPLHF
>.|TRBV6-5|.|TRBJ1-6
TGTGCCAGCAGTTACTTGGGTAATTCACCCCTCCACTTT
CASSYLGNSPLHF
>.|TRBV18|TRBD2|TRBJ2-7
TGTGCCAGCTCACCAACTAGCGGCTACGAGCAGTACTTC
CASSPTSGYEQYF
>.|TRBV28|TRBD2|TRBJ2-1
TGTGCCAGCCTTGAGGGGACTAGCTGGGGGTACAATGAGCAGTTCTTC
CASLEGTSWGYNEQFF
>.|TRBV6-2/TRBV6-3|TRBD1|TRBJ2-7
TGTGCCAGCAGTCCCGGGACAGGGGCCGGCGAGCAGTACTTC
CASSPGTGAGEQYF
>.|TRBV12-3/TRBV12-4|.|TRBJ1-2
TGTGCCAGCAGTCCCGCCCCCTGGGGCTACACCTTC
CASSPAPWGYTF
>.|TRBV10-3|.|TRBJ2-3
TGTGCCATCAGTGAGTCCACAGGGCAAGATACGCAGTATTTT
CAISESTGQDTQYF
>.|TRBV29-1|.|TRBJ1-1
TGCAGCGTTGATTTACCGGGGGTTGGTGGCACTGAAGCTTTCTTT
CSVDLPGVGGTEAFF
>.|TRBV1|.|TRBJ2-2
TGCACCAGCAGCCAAGAGTGGACTAGCGATTACACCGGGGAGCTGTTTTTT
CTSSQEWTSDYTGELFF
>.|TRBV28|.|TRBJ1-5
TGTGCCAGCAGTTCACCCGACAGCCTCAATCAGCCCCAGCATTTT
CASSSPDSLNQPQHF